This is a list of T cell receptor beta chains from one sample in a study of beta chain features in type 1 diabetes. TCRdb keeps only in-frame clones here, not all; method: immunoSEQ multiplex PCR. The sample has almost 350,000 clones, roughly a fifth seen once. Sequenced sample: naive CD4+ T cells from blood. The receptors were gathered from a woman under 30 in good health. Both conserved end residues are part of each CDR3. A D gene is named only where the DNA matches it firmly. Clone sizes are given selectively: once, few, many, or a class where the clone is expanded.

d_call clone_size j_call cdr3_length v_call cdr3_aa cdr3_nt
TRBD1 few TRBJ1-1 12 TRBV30 CARSRDSAEAFF TGTGCCCGTTCTAGGGACAGTGCTGAAGCTTTCTTT
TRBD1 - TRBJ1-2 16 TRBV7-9 CASSATPGQGAEGYTF TGTGCCAGCAGCGCAACCCCGGGACAGGGGGCTGAGGGCTACACCTTC
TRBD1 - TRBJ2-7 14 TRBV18 CASSPRGQGGEQYF TGTGCCAGCTCACCACGGGGACAGGGTGGCGAGCAGTACTTC
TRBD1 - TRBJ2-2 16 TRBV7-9 CASSAAGTGYTGELFF TGTGCCAGCAGCGCCGCCGGGACAGGGTACACCGGGGAGCTGTTTTTT
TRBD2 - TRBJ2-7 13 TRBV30 CASRTSGTYEQYF TGTGCCTCCCGGACTAGCGGGACCTACGAGCAGTACTTC
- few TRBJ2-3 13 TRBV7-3 CASSLSMRDTQYF TGTGCCAGCAGCTTAAGTATGAGGGATACGCAGTATTTT
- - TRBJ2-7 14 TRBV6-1 CASRDRLGSYEQYF TGTGCCAGCAGGGATCGACTAGGATCCTACGAGCAGTACTTC
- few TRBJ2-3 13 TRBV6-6 CASLAARGDTQYF TGTGCCAGCCTAGCAGCCAGGGGAGATACGCAGTATTTT
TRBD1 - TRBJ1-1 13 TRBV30 CAWSVQGDTEAFF TGTGCCTGGAGTGTACAGGGGGACACTGAAGCTTTCTTT
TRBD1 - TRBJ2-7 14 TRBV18 CASSPLDRGSEQYF TGTGCCAGCTCACCTCTAGACAGGGGATCCGAGCAGTACTTC
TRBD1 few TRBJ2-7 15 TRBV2 CASRAAGTDSYEQYF TGTGCCAGCAGGGCCGCCGGGACAGACTCCTACGAGCAGTACTTC
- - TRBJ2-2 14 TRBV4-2 CASSQDWLAGELFF TGTGCCAGCAGCCAAGATTGGCTAGCCGGGGAGCTGTTTTTT
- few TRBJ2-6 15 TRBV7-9 CASSFFPGQANVLTF TGTGCCAGCAGCTTCTTCCCGGGTCAGGCCAACGTCCTGACTTTC
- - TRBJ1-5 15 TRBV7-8 CASSGQQGPGEPQHF TGTGCCAGCAGCGGTCAACAGGGTCCTGGGGAGCCCCAGCATTTT
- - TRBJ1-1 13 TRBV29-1 CSVELGGITEAFF TGCAGCGTTGAGTTGGGGGGTATCACTGAAGCTTTCTTT
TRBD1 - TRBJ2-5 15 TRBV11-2 CASSLGGTGQETQYF TGTGCCAGCAGCTTAGGTGGGACAGGGCAAGAGACCCAGTACTTC
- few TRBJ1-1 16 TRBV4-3 CASSQDLGDMNTEAFF TGCGCCAGCAGCCAAGATCTCGGGGATATGAACACTGAAGCTTTCTTT
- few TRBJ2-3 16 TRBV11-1 CASSLFGRPSTDTQYF TGTGCCAGCAGCTTATTCGGGAGACCTAGCACAGATACGCAGTATTTT
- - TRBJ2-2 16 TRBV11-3 CASSRVAGTLYGELFF TGTGCCAGCAGCCGAGTTGCCGGGACACTCTACGGGGAGCTGTTTTTT
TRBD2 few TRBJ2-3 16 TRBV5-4 CASRRGTSGDTDTQYF TGTGCCAGCAGACGTGGGACTAGCGGGGACACAGATACGCAGTATTTT
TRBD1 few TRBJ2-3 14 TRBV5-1 CASGPGQDTDTQYF TGCGCCAGCGGACCCGGACAGGACACAGATACGCAGTATTTT
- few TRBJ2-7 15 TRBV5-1 CASSRDTGFAYEQYF TGCGCCAGCAGTCGGGACACAGGGTTTGCCTACGAGCAGTACTTC
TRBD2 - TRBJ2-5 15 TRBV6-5 CASSASGGAGETQYF TGTGCCAGCAGTGCCAGCGGGGGGGCCGGGGAGACCCAGTACTTC
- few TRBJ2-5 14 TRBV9 CASSLGQGGETQYF TGTGCCAGCAGCCTCGGACAGGGAGGGGAGACCCAGTACTTC
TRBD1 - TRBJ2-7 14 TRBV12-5 CASGLQGAAYEQYF TGTGCTAGTGGTTTACAGGGGGCAGCCTACGAGCAGTACTTC
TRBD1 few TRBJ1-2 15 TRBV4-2 CASSQGPGGNYGYTF TGTGCCAGCAGCCAAGGGCCAGGGGGCAACTATGGCTACACCTTC
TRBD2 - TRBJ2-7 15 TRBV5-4 CASSYRLAGGHEQYF TGTGCCAGCAGCTACCGACTAGCGGGAGGGCACGAGCAGTACTTC
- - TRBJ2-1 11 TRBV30 CAWSVGGIKFF TGTGCCTGGAGTGTGGGCGGGATAAAGTTCTTC
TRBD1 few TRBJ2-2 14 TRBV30 CACNRQGYTGELFF TGTGCCTGCAACCGACAGGGGTATACCGGGGAGCTGTTTTTT
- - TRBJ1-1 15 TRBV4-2 CASSQKTDENTEAFF TGTGCCAGCAGCCAAAAGACAGACGAGAACACTGAAGCTTTCTTT
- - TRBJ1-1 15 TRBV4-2 CASSSLGAGNTEAFF TGTGCCAGCAGCTCACTAGGAGCAGGGAACACTGAAGCTTTCTTT
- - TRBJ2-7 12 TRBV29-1 CSVSGAFYEQYF TGCAGCGTTTCCGGAGCCTTCTACGAGCAGTACTTC
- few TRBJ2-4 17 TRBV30 CAWNRETASLAKNIQYF TGTGCCTGGAACAGAGAGACAGCCAGTCTAGCCAAAAACATTCAGTACTTC
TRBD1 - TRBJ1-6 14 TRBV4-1 CASSLGQGRSPLHF TGCGCCAGCAGCCTTGGACAGGGTCGATCACCCCTCCACTTT
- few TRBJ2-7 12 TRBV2 CASSPLSYEQYF TGTGCCAGCAGTCCTCTCTCCTACGAGCAGTACTTC
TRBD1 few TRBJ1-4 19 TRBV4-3 CASSQDSQGAVATNEKLFF TGCGCCAGCAGCCAAGATTCCCAGGGGGCGGTTGCAACTAATGAAAAACTGTTTTTT